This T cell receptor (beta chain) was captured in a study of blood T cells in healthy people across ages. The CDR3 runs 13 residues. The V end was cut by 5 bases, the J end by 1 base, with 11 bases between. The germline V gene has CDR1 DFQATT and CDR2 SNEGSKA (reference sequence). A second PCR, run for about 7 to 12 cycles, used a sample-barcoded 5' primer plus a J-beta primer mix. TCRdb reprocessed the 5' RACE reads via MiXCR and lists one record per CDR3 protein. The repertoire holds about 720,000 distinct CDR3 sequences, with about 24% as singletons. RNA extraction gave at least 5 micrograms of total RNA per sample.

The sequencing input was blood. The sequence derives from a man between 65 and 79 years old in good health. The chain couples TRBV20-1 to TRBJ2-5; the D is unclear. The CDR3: CSAGRSPQETQYF. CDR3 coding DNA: TGCAGTGCTGGCAGGAGCCCCCAAGAGACCCAGTACTTC.